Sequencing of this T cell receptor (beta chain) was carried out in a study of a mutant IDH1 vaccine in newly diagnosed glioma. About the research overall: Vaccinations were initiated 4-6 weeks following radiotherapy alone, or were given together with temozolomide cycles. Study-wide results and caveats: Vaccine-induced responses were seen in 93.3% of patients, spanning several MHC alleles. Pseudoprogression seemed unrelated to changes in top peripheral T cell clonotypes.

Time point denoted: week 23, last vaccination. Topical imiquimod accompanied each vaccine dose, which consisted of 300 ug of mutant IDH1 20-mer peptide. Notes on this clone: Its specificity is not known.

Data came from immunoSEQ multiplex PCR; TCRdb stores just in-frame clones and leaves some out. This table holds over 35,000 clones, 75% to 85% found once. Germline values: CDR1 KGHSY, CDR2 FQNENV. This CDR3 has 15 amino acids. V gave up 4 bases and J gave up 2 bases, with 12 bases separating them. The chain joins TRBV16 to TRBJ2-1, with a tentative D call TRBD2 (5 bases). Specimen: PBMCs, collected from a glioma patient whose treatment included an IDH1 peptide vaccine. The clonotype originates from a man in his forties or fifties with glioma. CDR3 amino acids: CASSLTTSPYNEQFF. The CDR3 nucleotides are TGTGCCAGCAGCCTGACTACGTCCCCCTACAATGAGCAGTTCTTC. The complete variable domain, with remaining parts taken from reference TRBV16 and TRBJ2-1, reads GEEVAQTPKHLVRGEGQKAKLYCAPIKGHSYVFWYQQVLKNEFKFLISFQNENVFDETGMPKERFSAKCLPNSPCSLEIQATKLEDSAVYFCASSLTTSPYNEQFFGPGTRLTVL.